Listed below are T cell receptor beta chains from one sample, sequenced in a study of cytomegalovirus exposure and HLA in healthy donors. Data came from immunoSEQ multiplex PCR; TCRdb stores just in-frame clones and leaves some out. This table holds some 160,000 clones, 77% found once. The sample was PBMCs. Receptors originate from a woman aged 25 to 39 in good health and CMV-seronegative. Both conserved end residues are part of each CDR3. D genes are given only for firm matches. The size field is filled for only some rows; it gives once, few, many or a size class.

v_gene,j_gene,d_gene,abundance,CDR3nt,CDR3aa
TRBV19,TRBJ2-3,-,-,TGTGCCAGTAGTATATGGTTCAGCCAGACTAGCACAGATACGCAGTATTTT,CASSIWFSQTSTDTQYF
TRBV6-5,TRBJ2-2,TRBD1,-,TGTGCCAGCACCTTGGACAGGGGGCAGACCGGGGAGCTGTTTTTT,CASTLDRGQTGELFF
TRBV2,TRBJ1-4,-,few,TGTGCCAGCAGTGACGACAGGAAAAAACTGTTTTTT,CASSDDRKKLFF
TRBV5-1,TRBJ2-1,-,-,TGCGCCAGCAGCTTGGCCGTACAGCCAGGGAACAATGAGCAGTTCTTC,CASSLAVQPGNNEQFF
TRBV5-6,TRBJ1-2,-,once,TGTGCCAGCAGCTCCGGAGCTAACTATGGCTACACCTTC,CASSSGANYGYTF
TRBV28,TRBJ1-5,-,-,TGTGCCAGCAGTAGGTCCGGAAGGAGTCAGCCCCAGCATTTT,CASSRSGRSQPQHF
TRBV5-1,TRBJ2-5,-,-,TGCGCCAGCAGCTTGCCGACAGGTCCCCAAGAGACCCAGTACTTC,CASSLPTGPQETQYF
TRBV6-5,TRBJ1-4,-,once,TGTGCCAGCAGTTACTCGGGCGTCCTGATTAATGAAAAACTGTTTTTT,CASSYSGVLINEKLFF
TRBV5-1,TRBJ1-1,-,-,TGCGCCAGCAGCTTGGGGGCGCCGAGCTCTGAAGCTTTCTTT,CASSLGAPSSEAFF
TRBV2,TRBJ2-5,TRBD1,once,TGTGCCAGCAGTGAAGACCTCCGGGACAGGGGAGAGACCCAGTACTTC,CASSEDLRDRGETQYF
TRBV9,TRBJ2-1,-,once,TGTGCCAGCAGCGTAGGTTCGGGAACCTACAATGAGCAGTTCTTC,CASSVGSGTYNEQFF
TRBV5-1,TRBJ1-1,-,-,TGCGCCAGCAGCCCCCTCGGGGTCATGAACACTGAAGCTTTCTTT,CASSPLGVMNTEAFF
TRBV5-4,TRBJ2-5,-,-,TGTGCCAGCAGCTTGGTATTTGCGGAGACCCAGTACTTC,CASSLVFAETQYF
TRBV30,TRBJ1-5,-,-,TGTGCCTGGGCGTATCCTAATCAGCCCCAGCATTTT,CAWAYPNQPQHF
TRBV9,TRBJ2-7,TRBD1,-,TGTGCCAGCAGCGTAGGACAGAAGGGGGCCTCCGAGCAGTACTTC,CASSVGQKGASEQYF
TRBV18,TRBJ2-5,-,once,TGTGCCAGCTCACCTTCAGCGGCCGGGGAGACCCAGTACTTC,CASSPSAAGETQYF
TRBV19,TRBJ2-7,TRBD2,-,TGTGCCACCCAGCGGGGGTCGTACGAGCAGTACTTC,CATQRGSYEQYF
TRBV5-1,TRBJ1-1,TRBD1,-,TGCGCCAGCAGCACCGGACAGGGCATGAACACTGAAGCTTTCTTT,CASSTGQGMNTEAFF
TRBV5-6,TRBJ1-5,TRBD1,-,TGTGCCAGCAGCGCGGGACAGGGGAGCAATCAGCCCCAGCATTTT,CASSAGQGSNQPQHF
TRBV6-1,TRBJ1-1,-,once,TGTGCCAGCGTGCGGGTCACTGAAGCTTTCTTT,CASVRVTEAFF
TRBV13,TRBJ1-2,TRBD1,-,TGTGCCAGCAGCCCAACAGGGGGAAATGGCTACACCTTC,CASSPTGGNGYTF
TRBV5-1,TRBJ2-2,TRBD2,-,TGCGCCAGCAGCCTCAGGGGACTAGCGGGTCGAAACACCGGGGAGCTGTTTTTT,CASSLRGLAGRNTGELFF
TRBV5-6,TRBJ1-3,-,-,TGTGCCAGCAGCTTCCGGGACACCCTCGGAAACACCATATATTTT,CASSFRDTLGNTIYF
TRBV19,TRBJ1-5,TRBD1,-,TGTGCCAGTAGTATCCGGGGACAGGGAAGTCAGCCCCAGCATTTT,CASSIRGQGSQPQHF
TRBV15,TRBJ1-3,-,-,TGTGCCACCAGCAGGGATACGAGGGTGGCCTCTGGAAACACCATATATTTT,CATSRDTRVASGNTIYF
TRBV28,TRBJ1-1,-,-,TGTGCCGCCCGTCTAGGGCTGCTGAACAGGGAGGGGAACACTGAAGCTTTCTTT,CAARLGLLNREGNTEAFF
TRBV9,TRBJ1-1,-,-,TGTGCCAGCAGCGTCGGCGGGGGCAGGTCTGAAGCTTTCTTT,CASSVGGGRSEAFF
TRBV5-1,TRBJ1-1,-,-,TGCGCCAGCAGCTTGGGGGGCCGACAGTATGAAGCTTTCTTT,CASSLGGRQYEAFF
TRBV29-1,TRBJ1-1,TRBD1,-,TGCAGCGTCGGAGTAGGGGGATGGACAGGGAGGGGCTCGAACACTGAAGCTTTCTTT,CSVGVGGWTGRGSNTEAFF
TRBV5-4,TRBJ1-1,-,-,TGTGCCAGCAGCACGCAGGTCACTGAAGCTTTCTTT,CASSTQVTEAFF
TRBV4-1,TRBJ1-1,TRBD1,few,TGCGCCAGCAGCTTTCGACAGGGGACGACTGAAGCTTTCTTT,CASSFRQGTTEAFF
TRBV18,TRBJ1-2,TRBD1,-,TGTGCCAGCTCACCACCGACAGGGCCTGACTATGGCTACACCTTC,CASSPPTGPDYGYTF
TRBV2,TRBJ1-5,-,-,TGTGCCAGCAGCGAACCAAACTATAGCAATCAGCCCCAGCATTTT,CASSEPNYSNQPQHF
TRBV15,TRBJ1-6,-,-,TGTGCCACCAGCAGAGACGATTCACCCCTCCACTTT,CATSRDDSPLHF
TRBV4-2,TRBJ2-2,-,-,TGTGCCAGCAGCCTACCGACTAGAGACGGGGAGCTGTTTTTT,CASSLPTRDGELFF
TRBV7-6,TRBJ1-6,TRBD1,-,TGTGCCAGCAGCCCGGACAGGGGTGGTGCCTATAATTCACCCCTCCACTTT,CASSPDRGGAYNSPLHF
TRBV29-1,TRBJ2-7,-,-,TGCAGCGTAACGGCTAGCAGCTCCTACGAGCAGTACTTC,CSVTASSSYEQYF
TRBV7-9,TRBJ2-2,-,-,TGTGCCAGCAGCTTCATAAGCGGCCTTACCGGGGAGCTGTTTTTT,CASSFISGLTGELFF
TRBV5-4,TRBJ1-1,-,-,TGTGCCAGCAGCTTGCCAGTGCAGGGCCGCACTGAAGCTTTCTTT,CASSLPVQGRTEAFF